One and the same sample provided the 30 T cell receptor beta chains below, sequenced in a study of T cell clonotyping in hematopoietic cell transplantation. The assay was immunoSEQ multiplex PCR, and TCRdb's table has in-frame clones only and misses some. The profile shows around 17,000 clones, about 90% of them singletons. The specimen sequenced was peripheral blood mononuclear cells. These receptors were taken from a man in his forties in good health. Some clones in this sample may be carry-over from other donors' samples.

The V and J genes are TRBV5-6 and TRBJ2-1; no definite D call. The CDR3 is 14 amino acids. The germline V and J ends were trimmed by 0 bases and 0 bases, with 4 bases remaining between them. Germline CDR1 is SGHDT and CDR2 is YYEEEE. The chain's CDR3 is CASSLDSSYNEQFF. The CDR3 coding sequence is TGTGCCAGCAGCTTGGACTCCTCCTACAATGAGCAGTTCTTC.

The chain uses TRBV7-6 and TRBJ1-5, with D tentatively TRBD1 (6 bases). CDR1 is SGHVS and CDR2 is FNYEAQ in the germline V gene. The V gene lost 3 bases and the J gene lost 3 bases, with 9 bases spanning the gap. The CDR3 is made up of 14 amino acids. The CDR3 DNA follows: TGTGCCAGCAGCTTCGGGGGGGCCAATCAGCCCCAGCATTTT. Translation gives CASSFGGANQPQHF.

The rearrangement uses TRBV5-1 and TRBJ2-7; 7 nucleotides line up with TRBD1. Losses at the gene ends were 3 bases for V and 0 bases for J; bases not matched to a gene: 3. The CDR3 sequence is 14 residues long. Per germline, CDR1 SGHRS and CDR2 YFSETQ. The CDR3 loop reads CASSSRDSSYEQYF. CDR3 bases: TGCGCCAGCAGCTCCCGGGACAGCTCCTACGAGCAGTACTTC. The whole variable domain, remainder taken from reference TRBV5-1 and TRBJ2-7, is KAGVTQTPRYLIKTRGQQVTLSCSPISGHRSVSWYQQTPGQGLQFLFEYFSETQRNKGNFPGRFSGRQFSNSRSEMNVSTLELGDSALYLCASSSRDSSYEQYFGPGTRLTVT.

The chain recombines TRBV9 with TRBJ2-2; 7 bases fit TRBD1. Unmatched junction bases numbered 18, after V lost 4 bases and J lost 0 bases. The CDR3 consists of 20 residues. Germline-derived CDR1 and CDR2 are SGDLS and YYNGEE. The CDR3 is CASSSSPGQISFANTGELFF. In DNA, the CDR3 is TGTGCCAGCAGCTCCTCCCCGGGACAGATAAGTTTCGCGAACACCGGGGAGCTGTTTTTT.

The V gene is TRBV25-1, the J gene TRBJ2-5; D possibly corresponds to TRBD1 (5 bases). This CDR3 region has 13 residues. Germline V gene sequence: CDR1 MGHDK, CDR2 SYGVNS. V dropped 8 bases and J dropped 5 bases, with 15 bases sitting between them. The CDR3 protein is CASRGHPGETQYF. CDR3 nucleotide sequence: TGTGCCAGCCGCGGACACCCGGGTGAGACCCAGTACTTC. The entire variable domain, with the rest obtained from reference TRBV25-1 and TRBJ2-5, is as follows: EADIYQTPRYLVIGTGKKITLECSQTMGHDKMYWYQQDPGMELHLIHYSYGVNSTEKGDLSSESTVSRIRTEHFPLTLESARPSHTSQYLCASRGHPGETQYFGPGTRLLVL.

The chain recombines TRBV5-1 with TRBJ2-1; D possibly corresponds to TRBD2 (5 bases). The CDR3 consists of 13 residues. Trimming took 1 base from V and 5 from J, leaving 7 bases between them. Germline assignment: CDR1 SGHRS and CDR2 YFSETQ. The CDR3 reads CASSLFGDNEQFF. CDR3 DNA: TGCGCCAGCAGCTTGTTCGGGGACAATGAGCAGTTCTTC.

The rearrangement uses TRBV7-8 and TRBJ2-7, with D unresolved. With 0 bases removed from V and 3 bases from J, the gap between germline ends came to 9 bases. This CDR3 has 14 amino acids. Germline CDR1 is SGHVS and CDR2 is FQNEAQ. The CDR3, as DNA: TGTGCCAGCAGCTTAGCTGTACGGAGCTACGAGCAGTACTTC. Amino acid sequence: CASSLAVRSYEQYF.

For the CDR3, the DNA is TGCGCCAGCAGCAGGACAGGGGGCTTACCAGATACGCAGTATTTT. This translates into CASSRTGGLPDTQYF. J is TRBJ2-3 and V is TRBV5-1; 11 bases agree with TRBD1. This CDR3 is built from 15 residues. With V trimmed by 4 bases and J by 4 bases, 5 bases remained unmatched. Germline V gene lookup returns CDR1 SGHRS and CDR2 YFSETQ. Drawing the rest from reference TRBV5-1 and TRBJ2-3, the complete variable domain is KAGVTQTPRYLIKTRGQQVTLSCSPISGHRSVSWYQQTPGQGLQFLFEYFSETQRNKGNFPGRFSGRQFSNSRSEMNVSTLELGDSALYLCASSRTGGLPDTQYFGPGTRLTVL.

The chain combines TRBV6-5 with TRBJ2-1; 7 bases line up with TRBD1. The CDR3 is 13 residues long. Trimming removed 11 bases from V and 0 bases from J; junction bases left unmatched: 4. Germline V gene lookup returns CDR1 MNHEY and CDR2 SVGAGI. CDR3 protein: CAAGGSSYNEQFF. CDR3 sequence (DNA): TGTGCCGCAGGGGGAAGCTCCTACAATGAGCAGTTCTTC.

V usage is TRBV19 and J usage is TRBJ1-1, with a weak D call TRBD1 (6 bases). This CDR3 comprises 15 residues. Germline CDR1 LNHDA, CDR2 SQIVND (reference sequence). V was cut by 5 bases and J by 5 bases, with 18 bases left in between. CDR3 loop: CASSSTGLRRTEAFF. CDR3 sequence (DNA): TGTGCCAGTAGTTCTACAGGGTTGAGAAGGACTGAAGCTTTCTTT.

The CDR3 region is CASSPRLRANYGYTF. The CDR3 DNA follows: TGTGCCAGTAGTCCCCGTCTCCGAGCTAACTATGGCTACACCTTC. V usage is TRBV19 and J usage is TRBJ1-2, with D unresolved. Trimming took off 5 bases at V and 0 bases at J, with 13 bases between the two ends. In germline, CDR1 is LNHDA, CDR2 SQIVND (reference sequence). The CDR3 has 15 amino acids.

The CDR3, as DNA: TGTGCCAGCAGCCAAGATCTCCGCCCGGGTGAGGGATTTCAAGAGACCCAGTACTTC. Translated, it gives CASSQDLRPGEGFQETQYF. This chain uses TRBV4-2 with TRBJ2-5; a possible D gene is TRBD2 (5 bases). CDR1 is LGHNA and CDR2 is YNFKEQ in the germline V gene. Trimming left V 0 bases short and J 2 bases short, with 22 bases between. The CDR3 spans 19 residues.

The CDR3 coding sequence is TGTGCCAGTAGCGGAGGACAGGAACTCTCTGGAAACACCATATATTTT. It yields the protein CASSGGQELSGNTIYF. The chain recombines TRBV19 with TRBJ1-3; 7 bases fit TRBD1. Trimming took 6 bases from V and 0 from J; bases not matched to a gene: 8. Germline values: CDR1 LNHDA, CDR2 SQIVND (reference sequence). The CDR3 length is 16 residues.

The chain recombines TRBV6-1 with TRBJ1-5; the D is unclear. The CDR3 has 14 amino acids. CDR1 is MNHNS and CDR2 is SASEGT in the germline V gene. Trimming took off 4 bases at V and 0 bases at J, with 7 bases between the two ends. This CDR3 reads CASSGHTSNQPQHF. The CDR3 bases are TGTGCCAGCAGTGGGCATACTAGCAATCAGCCCCAGCATTTT.

The CDR3: CASSSRNYEQFF. CDR3 coding DNA: TGTGCCAGCAGTTCGCGGAACTATGAGCAGTTCTTC. The gene calls are TRBV6-5 and TRBJ2-1; D unclear. With 4 bases removed from V and 8 bases from J, the gap between germline ends came to 9 bases. Germline CDR1 reads MNHEY; CDR2 reads SVGAGI. This CDR3 is built from 12 residues.

V usage is TRBV6-5 and J usage is TRBJ1-2; the D gene is possibly TRBD1 (5 bases). V lost 2 bases, J lost 2 bases, and 6 bases lay in between. The CDR3 has 13 residues. Germline loops: CDR1 MNHEY, CDR2 SVGAGI. DNA for the CDR3: TGTGCCAGCAGTTACGACAGCAACTATGGCTACACCTTC. It yields the protein CASSYDSNYGYTF.

The chain recombines TRBV4-1 with TRBJ2-5; 10 bases align to TRBD2. V lost 4 bases, J lost 3 bases, and 5 bases stayed unmatched. Germline CDR1 is MGHRA and CDR2 is YSYEKL. This CDR3 comprises 15 residues. DNA for the CDR3: TGCGCCAGCAGCCGAAACGGACTAGCGGAAGAGACCCAGTACTTC. Its protein is CASSRNGLAEETQYF.

The CDR3 region has the DNA TGTGCCAGCAGTTACCCACAGGGGGGAGAAGATACGCAGTATTTT. Protein product: CASSYPQGGEDTQYF. The V call is TRBV6-5, the J call TRBJ2-3; 8 bases line up with TRBD1. Germline V lookup: CDR1 MNHEY, CDR2 SVGAGI. This CDR3 region has 15 residues. V dropped 2 bases and J dropped 5; count of bases not matched to a gene: 6.

V and J are TRBV6-5 and TRBJ2-2; 8 bases line up with TRBD1. CDR3 length: 14 amino acids. Germline V gives CDR1 MNHEY, CDR2 SVGAGI. V shed 4 bases and J 4 bases; nucleotides not matched to a gene: 2. CDR3 DNA sequence: TGTGCCAGCAGTTCCAGGGGGCGCACCGGGGAGCTGTTTTTT. This codes for CASSSRGRTGELFF.

V gene TRBV5-1 combines with J gene TRBJ1-1; no clear D gene. Germline V lookup: CDR1 SGHRS, CDR2 YFSETQ. The CDR3 has 13 amino acids. V was shortened by 1 base and J by 0 bases, with 4 bases between the two germline ends. The CDR3 region is CASSLMVNTEAFF. In DNA form, the CDR3 reads TGCGCCAGCAGCTTGATGGTGAACACTGAAGCTTTCTTT.

This clone was observed a single time. The chain recombines TRBV10-3 with TRBJ2-7; the match to TRBD1 covers 9 bases. CDR3 length: 15 residues. Germline values: CDR1 ENHRY, CDR2 SYGVKD. J lost 6 bases, V lost 2 bases, and 8 bases had no gene match. Here the CDR3 reads CAISEPGTGPAEQYF. Written as DNA, the CDR3 is TGTGCCATCAGTGAGCCAGGGACAGGGCCCGCCGAGCAGTACTTC.

The V gene is TRBV19, the J gene TRBJ2-1, with D perhaps matching TRBD2 (5 bases). The germline V gene encodes CDR1 LNHDA and CDR2 SQIVND (reference sequence). Deletions cut 5 bases from V and 6 bases from J, with 11 bases between. The CDR3 totals 13 residues. The CDR3 sequence is CASSGVSVNEQFF. The CDR3 DNA follows: TGTGCCAGTAGTGGTGTTAGCGTCAATGAGCAGTTCTTC.

The chain uses TRBV19 and TRBJ2-1; D call uncertain. CDR1 and CDR2 from the germline V gene are LNHDA and SQIVND (reference sequence). Trimming removed 1 base from V and 5 bases from J, with 9 bases in between. The CDR3 totals 14 residues. Written as DNA, the CDR3 is TGTGCCAGTAGTATAGGGTCCGGAAACAATGAGCAGTTCTTC. Amino acid sequence: CASSIGSGNNEQFF.

This chain connects TRBV7-9 to TRBJ1-1; D is uncertain. This CDR3 comprises 12 residues. CDR1 is SEHNR, CDR2 FQNEAQ, per germline (reference sequence). Trimming shortened V by 1 base and J by 9 bases, and 9 bases separated the two germline ends. In nucleotides, the CDR3 is TGTGCCAGCAGCTTAGGAGACCTTAAAGCTTTCTTT. Its translation is CASSLGDLKAFF.

The chain has TRBV2 and TRBJ2-5, with unresolved D. The ends were cut back, 5 bases at V and 5 bases at J, with 9 bases in the middle. Germline CDR1 and CDR2: SNHLY and FYNNEI. CDR3 length equals 12 residues. CDR3: CASSPNSETQYF. The CDR3 DNA reads TGTGCCAGCAGTCCGAATTCTGAGACCCAGTACTTC.

The sample holds a few counts of this clone. The chain uses TRBV11-2 and TRBJ2-3; 9 nucleotides line up with TRBD2. The V segment lost 5 bases and the J segment 1 base; nucleotides outside the gene matches: 7. The V gene's germline CDR1 is SGHAT and CDR2 FQNNGV. This CDR3 contains 16 residues. The CDR3 coding sequence is TGTGCCAGCAGCCTAATAGCGGGGGTCGGCACAGATACGCAGTATTTT. Encoded protein: CASSLIAGVGTDTQYF.

J is TRBJ2-7 and V is TRBV7-2; a possible D gene is TRBD2 (5 bases). This CDR3 region has 14 residues. CDR1 is SGHTA and CDR2 is FQGNSA in the germline V gene. The ends were cut back, 5 bases at V and 7 bases at J, with 18 bases in the middle. The CDR3 here is CASSQGSGRGEQYF. In DNA, the CDR3 is TGTGCCAGCAGCCAAGGGTCGGGAAGAGGTGAGCAGTACTTC.

This clone has just a few counts. J is TRBJ2-6 and V is TRBV6-1, with a possible D match to TRBD1 (6 bases). CDR3 length: 15 amino acids. The germline CDR1 and CDR2 sequences are MNHNS and SASEGT. Trimming pared 5 bases from V and 1 base from J, leaving 9 bases between. DNA for the CDR3: TGTGCCAGCAGTAGCACAGGGTCTGGGGCCAACGTCCTGACTTTC. It specifies CASSSTGSGANVLTF.

V usage is TRBV6-1 and J usage is TRBJ2-7; perhaps TRBD2 as D (7 bases). Trimming cost V 0 bases and J 2 bases, with 8 bases left between them. Germline values: CDR1 MNHNS, CDR2 SASEGT. This CDR3 has 14 residues. The CDR3 DNA is TGTGCCAGCAGTGAAGCGGGGGGGCCCTACGAGCAGTACTTC. Protein: CASSEAGGPYEQYF.

This chain links TRBV9 with TRBJ1-5; D is perhaps TRBD1 (6 bases). This CDR3 is built from 14 residues. Trimming pared 0 bases from V and 9 bases from J, leaving 13 bases between. The germline CDR1 and CDR2 sequences are SGDLS and YYNGEE. CDR3 DNA: TGTGCCAGCAGCGTAGGGACAGACGCTCGGCCCCAGCATTTT. Its translation is CASSVGTDARPQHF.